Below, 24 T cell receptor beta chains from the same sample are listed, as sequenced in a study of monozygotic twins with inflammatory bowel disease. TCRdb reprocessed the 5' RACE reads, with one entry per CDR3 protein and no DNA. This listing includes nearly 450,000 distinct CDR3 sequences. Sequenced: blood. The source of these receptors is a human donor with ulcerative colitis or Crohn's disease, or a healthy co-twin of an affected twin (not recorded which).

The rearrangement links TRBV2 to TRBJ2-3. This CDR3 comprises 13 residues. Germline V lookup: CDR1 SNHLY, CDR2 FYNNEI. This CDR3 reads CASRGSSEHTQYF.

The genes are TRBV6-1 and TRBJ1-5. CDR1 and CDR2 from the germline V gene are MNHNS and SASEGT. The CDR3 runs to 18 residues. Here the CDR3 reads CASSPTGGTVNSNQPQHF.

V gene TRBV20-1 combines with J gene TRBJ1-1; TCRdb picks TRBD1, but there is no DNA to check that call. This CDR3 has 13 amino acids. Germline assignment: CDR1 DFQATT and CDR2 SNEGSKA (reference sequence). This chain's CDR3 is CSASNRANTEAFF.

This sequence joins TRBV4-1 and TRBJ2-5. This CDR3 region has 15 residues. CDR1 and CDR2 (germline): MGHRA, YSYEKL. This CDR3 is CASSQDTGYQETQYF.

This rearrangement joins TRBV6-1 to TRBJ1-3; the TCRdb D gene call, TRBD1, has no DNA to confirm it. The CDR3 sequence is 16 residues long. CDR1 is MNHNS and CDR2 is SASEGT in the germline V gene. The CDR3 protein is CASRGGSGRSGNTIYF.

The rearrangement links TRBV6-5 to TRBJ2-7. The length of the CDR3 is 15 residues. Germline CDR1 reads MNHEY; CDR2 reads SVGAGI. The chain's CDR3 is CASSYSYRSVYEQYF.

The chain is built from TRBV28 and TRBJ2-2; there is no DNA to check the TCRdb D call of TRBD2. The CDR3 spans 14 residues. Germline CDR1 and CDR2: MDHEN and SYDVKM. The CDR3 is CASTAGGNTGELFF.

CDR3 residues: CSASGVANEQYF. This chain joins TRBV20-1 and TRBJ2-7. CDR3 size: 12 residues. Germline CDR1 and CDR2: DFQATT and SNEGSKA (reference sequence).

J is TRBJ1-3 and V is TRBV14. This CDR3 is built from 15 residues. The germline gives CDR1 SGHDN, CDR2 FVKESK. The CDR3 region is CASSQGGLSGNTIYF.

The chain carries TRBV12-3 or TRBV12-4 and TRBJ2-5; TCRdb's D call, TRBD2, is unchecked because there is no DNA. This CDR3 is 17 amino acids long. This chain's CDR3 is CASSLTPPVRGQETQYF.

The V and J genes are TRBV20-1 and TRBJ2-3; TCRdb's D gene call, TRBD2, goes unchecked for lack of DNA. Germline V lookup: CDR1 DFQATT, CDR2 SNEGSKA (reference sequence). This CDR3 region has 11 residues. CDR3: CRRGCTDTQYF.

The chain joins TRBV27 to TRBJ2-3; TCRdb names TRBD2, which stays unverified in the absence of DNA. The CDR3 totals 13 residues. The V gene's germline CDR1 is MNHEY and CDR2 SMNVEV (reference sequence). The CDR3 here is CASRAGGRDTQYF.

The chain employs TRBV5-1 and TRBJ2-7; checking the TCRdb D call of TRBD2 is not possible without DNA. This CDR3 has 17 residues. Germline CDR1 SGHRS, CDR2 YFSETQ. CDR3 sequence: CASSLSLGLAGDYEQYF.

The chain couples TRBV30 to TRBJ2-5. This CDR3 has 13 amino acids. Germline CDR1 and CDR2: GTSNPN and SVGIG (reference sequence). Here the CDR3 reads CACGLGSQETQYF.

V is TRBV7-9 and J is TRBJ1-2. Germline V lookup: CDR1 SEHNR, CDR2 FQNEAQ (reference sequence). CDR3 length: 15 amino acids. CDR3 sequence: CASSSRVRSNYGYTF.

The chain combines TRBV27 with TRBJ1-4; TCRdb calls TRBD1, which cannot be checked without DNA. This CDR3 contains 16 residues. Germline-derived CDR1 and CDR2 are MNHEY and SMNVEV (reference sequence). This CDR3 is CASSLSSPGVGEKLFF.

The V and J genes are TRBV7-8 and TRBJ1-3; TCRdb calls TRBD1, which cannot be checked without DNA. The CDR3 length is 18 residues. Germline V gene sequence: CDR1 SGHVS, CDR2 FQNEAQ. CDR3 loop: CASSLERGAISSGNTIYF.

V and J are TRBV6-5 and TRBJ2-7; TCRdb's D call, TRBD1, is unchecked because there is no DNA. This CDR3 region has 15 residues. Germline V gives CDR1 MNHEY, CDR2 SVGAGI. The CDR3 protein is CASSYGDRGTYEQYF.

The rearrangement joins TRBV27 to TRBJ2-6; TCRdb calls TRBD1, which cannot be checked without DNA. The CDR3 extends over 17 amino acids. The V gene's germline CDR1 is MNHEY and CDR2 SMNVEV (reference sequence). CDR3 protein: CASSSEGGVTGANVLTF.

V gene TRBV12-3 or TRBV12-4 combines with J gene TRBJ2-7; with no DNA, the TCRdb D assignment of TRBD1 cannot be verified. This CDR3 spans 13 amino acids. The CDR3 sequence is CACKRGSGYEQYF.

CDR3 in amino acids: CASSPRVAVASYEQYF. V is TRBV3-1 and J is TRBJ2-7; absent DNA, TCRdb's TRBD2 call cannot be checked. CDR3 size: 16 residues. Germline loops: CDR1 LGHDT, CDR2 YNNKEL (reference sequence).

This chain uses TRBV6-1 with TRBJ2-3; TCRdb proposes TRBD1, but this gene call is untestable without DNA. Germline lookup yields CDR1 MNHNS and CDR2 SASEGT. The CDR3 covers 13 residues. The CDR3 here is CACAGTSTDTQYF.

The genes are TRBV5-1 and TRBJ2-6; TCRdb lists TRBD1, though no DNA is available to test this call. The CDR3 spans 17 residues. Germline CDR1 is SGHRS and CDR2 is YFSETQ. CDR3 in amino acids: CASSLEQGATGANVLTF.

The chain employs TRBV12-3 or TRBV12-4 and TRBJ2-2; there is no DNA to check the TCRdb D call of TRBD1. This CDR3 is 14 amino acids long. The CDR3 reads CASSPDTYTGELFF.